In this sample, the clone carrying this T cell receptor (beta chain) turned up a few times. Antigen specificity is unknown. The ends lost 1 base at V and 7 bases at J; junction bases unmatched: 7. CDR3 length equals 14 residues. Germline CDR1 SGHTA, CDR2 FQGNSA. This entry belongs to a study of regulatory T cells in long-lasting Graves disease. Relying on iRepertoire HTBI primers and Arm-PCR of CDR3 regions, the team built TCR beta libraries. In TCRdb, the multiplex PCR reads were re-called with MiXCR into one record per CDR3 protein. Here the sample spans a few hundred thousand distinct CDR3 sequences, around 23% being singletons. Sample time point: persistent/refractory GD, antithyroid drugs over 5 years with positive TRAb. Extracted RNA from PBMCs served as the source of the TCR library. Regarding the study as a whole: Samples came from peripheral blood alone, without thyroid tissue. Persistent disease exhibited a predilection for TRBV28, TRBJ1-2 and TRBJ2-5.

This chain uses TRBV7-2 with TRBJ2-7, with 7 bases fitting TRBD1. The receptor was derived from a female donor with Graves disease. Sequenced material: peripheral blood mononuclear cells (PBMCs), taken when the disease was refractory, from a patient treated with antithyroid drugs. The CDR3: CASSLGQGSGEQYF. Written as DNA, the CDR3 is TGTGCCAGCAGCTTAGGACAGGGATCGGGTGAGCAGTACTTC.